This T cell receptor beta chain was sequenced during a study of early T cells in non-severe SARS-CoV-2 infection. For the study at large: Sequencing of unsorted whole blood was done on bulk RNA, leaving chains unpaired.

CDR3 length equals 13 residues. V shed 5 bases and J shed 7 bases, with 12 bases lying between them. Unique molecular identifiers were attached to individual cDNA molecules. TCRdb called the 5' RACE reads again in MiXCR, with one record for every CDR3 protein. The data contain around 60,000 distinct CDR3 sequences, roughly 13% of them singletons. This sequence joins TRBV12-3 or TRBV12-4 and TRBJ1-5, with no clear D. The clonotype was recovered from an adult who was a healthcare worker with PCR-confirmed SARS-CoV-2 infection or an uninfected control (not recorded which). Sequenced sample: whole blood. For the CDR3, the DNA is TGTGCCAGCAGTCCTCCATCTGGCCAGCCCCAGCATTTT. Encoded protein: CASSPPSGQPQHF.